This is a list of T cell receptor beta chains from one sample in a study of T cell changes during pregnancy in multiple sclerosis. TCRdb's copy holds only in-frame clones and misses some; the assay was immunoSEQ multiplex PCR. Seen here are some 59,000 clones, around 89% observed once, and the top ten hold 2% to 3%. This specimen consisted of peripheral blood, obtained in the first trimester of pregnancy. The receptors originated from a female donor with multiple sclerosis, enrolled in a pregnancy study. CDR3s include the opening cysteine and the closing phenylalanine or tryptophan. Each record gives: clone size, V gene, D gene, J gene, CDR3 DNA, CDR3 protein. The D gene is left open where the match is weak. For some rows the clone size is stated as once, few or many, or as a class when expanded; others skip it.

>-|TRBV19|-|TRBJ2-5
TGTGCCAGTAGTTCGAGCGGGGAGACCCAGTACTTC
CASSSSGETQYF
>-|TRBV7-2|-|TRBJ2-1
TGTGCCAGCAGGGCCACCTTCGTCGGACAAAGCCGGCCTGAGCAGTTCTTC
CASRATFVGQSRPEQFF
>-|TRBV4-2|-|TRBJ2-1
TGTGCCAGCAGCCAGGAATACGGGACCTACAATGAGCAGTTCTTC
CASSQEYGTYNEQFF
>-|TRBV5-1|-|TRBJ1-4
TGCGCCAGCAGCTCCGGGGGGGCTGGGGAAAAACTGTTTTTT
CASSSGGAGEKLFF
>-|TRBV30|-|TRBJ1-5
TGTGCCTGGAGTGTTCTCTTGAGCAATCAGCCCCAGCATTTT
CAWSVLLSNQPQHF
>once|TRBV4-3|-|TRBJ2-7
TGCGCCAGCAGCCAAGATTCCCAGTTCTACGAGCAGTACTTC
CASSQDSQFYEQYF
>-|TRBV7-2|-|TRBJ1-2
TGTGCCAGCAGCTTGGAACACGGGGACACCTTC
CASSLEHGDTF
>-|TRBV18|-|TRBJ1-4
TGTGCCACTACTGTGGGGGCGCGTGAAAAACTGTTTTTT
CATTVGAREKLFF
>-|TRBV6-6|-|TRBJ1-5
TGTGCCAGCAGTTACTCGCAGGTTTTGCAGCCCCAGCATTTT
CASSYSQVLQPQHF
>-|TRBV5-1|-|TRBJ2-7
TGCGCCAGCTCGCTGGACATCTCCTACGAGCAGTACTTC
CASSLDISYEQYF
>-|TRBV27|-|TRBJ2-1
TGTGCCAGCAGTTCTAAACTCTACAATGAGCAGTTCTTC
CASSSKLYNEQFF
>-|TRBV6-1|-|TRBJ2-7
TGTGCCAGCAATGGGCAGACCAACTACGAGCAGTACTTC
CASNGQTNYEQYF
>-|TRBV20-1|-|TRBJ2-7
TGCAGTGCTAGTCGGGGCTACGAGCAGTACTTC
CSASRGYEQYF
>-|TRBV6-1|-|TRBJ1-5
TGTGCCAGCGGCGGGACTTTTAATCAGCCCCAGCATTTT
CASGGTFNQPQHF
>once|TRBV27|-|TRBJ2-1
TGTGCCAGCAGTTTGGGCGGGGAAGCCTACAATGAGCAGTTCTTC
CASSLGGEAYNEQFF
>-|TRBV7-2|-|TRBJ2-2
TGTGCCAGCAGCTTAGGGGGTCAGGGGAACACCGGGGAGCTGTTTTTT
CASSLGGQGNTGELFF
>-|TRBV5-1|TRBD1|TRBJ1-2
TGCGCCAGCAGCCTACCCTACAGGGGGCTCAGTGGCTACACCTTC
CASSLPYRGLSGYTF
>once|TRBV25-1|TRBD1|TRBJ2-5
TGTGCCAGCAGTGAATCTATCGGACAGGCTTTCCAAGAGACCCAGTACTTC
CASSESIGQAFQETQYF
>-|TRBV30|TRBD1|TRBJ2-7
TGTGCCTGGAGTGCTGGGACAGGGGACTACGAGCAGTACTTC
CAWSAGTGDYEQYF
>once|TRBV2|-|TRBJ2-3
TGTGCCAGCAGACTAGAATTCCGCACAGATACGCAGTATTTT
CASRLEFRTDTQYF
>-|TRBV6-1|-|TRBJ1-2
TGTGCCAGCAGTGACACCGGGACAAACGGGGACTATGGCTACACCTTC
CASSDTGTNGDYGYTF
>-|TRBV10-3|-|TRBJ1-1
TGTGCCATCAGTGAGAGGCAGGGGCACACTGAAGCTTTCTTT
CAISERQGHTEAFF
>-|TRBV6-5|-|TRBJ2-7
TGTGCCAGCAGTTACGGGGCCGCGAGCTCCTACGAGCAGTACTTC
CASSYGAASSYEQYF
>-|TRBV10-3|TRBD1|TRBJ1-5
TGTGCCAGTACAGGGGATAATCAGCCCCAGCATTTT
CASTGDNQPQHF
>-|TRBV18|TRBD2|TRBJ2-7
TGTGCCAGCTCACCGAGGACTAGCGGGGGGGCCTACGAGCAGTACTTC
CASSPRTSGGAYEQYF
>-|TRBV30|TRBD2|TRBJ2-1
TGTGCCTGCCCCGGGCCAGAGCCGGGACTAGCGGGAGTTAAGGAGCAGTTCTTC
CACPGPEPGLAGVKEQFF
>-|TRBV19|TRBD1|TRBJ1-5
TGTGCCAGTAGAGCCGCCGGGCAGGGGGCGCTCAGAAGCAATCAGCCCCAGCATTTT
CASRAAGQGALRSNQPQHF
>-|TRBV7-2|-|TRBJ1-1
TGTGCCAGCAGCTTAGGGACAGCCTCTGAAGCTTTCTTT
CASSLGTASEAFF
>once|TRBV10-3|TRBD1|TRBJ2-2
TGTGCCATCAGTGGAGGACAGGCGAACACCGGGGAGCTGTTTTTT
CAISGGQANTGELFF
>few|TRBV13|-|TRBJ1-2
TGTGCCAGCAGACTCACCGACAGGAGCTATGGCTACACCTTC
CASRLTDRSYGYTF
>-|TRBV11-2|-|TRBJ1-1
TGTGCCAGCAGCTTAGACAGGGGAAGAACTGAAGCTTTCTTT
CASSLDRGRTEAFF